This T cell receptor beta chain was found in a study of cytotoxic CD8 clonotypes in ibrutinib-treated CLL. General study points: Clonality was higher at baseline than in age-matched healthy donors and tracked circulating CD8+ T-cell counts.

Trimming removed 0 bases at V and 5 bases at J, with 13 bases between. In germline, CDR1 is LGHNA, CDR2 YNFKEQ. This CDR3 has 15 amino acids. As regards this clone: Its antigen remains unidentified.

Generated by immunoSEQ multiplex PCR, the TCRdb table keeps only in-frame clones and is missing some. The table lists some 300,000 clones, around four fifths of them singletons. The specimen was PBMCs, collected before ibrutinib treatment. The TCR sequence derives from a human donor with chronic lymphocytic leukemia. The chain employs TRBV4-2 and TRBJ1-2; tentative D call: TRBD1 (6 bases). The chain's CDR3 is CASSQDGGFVYGYTF. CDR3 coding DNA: TGTGCCAGCAGCCAAGATGGGGGCTTTGTATATGGCTACACCTTC.